This TCR beta chain stems from a study of cytomegalovirus exposure and HLA in healthy donors. Study findings and constraints: In a later analysis, donors in an Asian-associated ancestry cluster reportedly had fewer N-insertions in productive TCRs than the cohort mean. Sequencing depth roughly uniform across donors was assumed in presence/absence analyses.

This clone was recorded only once. Its antigen is unidentified. The CDR3 spans 14 residues. The J segment lost 1 base and the V segment lost 6 bases, leaving 4 bases of the junction unmatched. Use of 60 Vbeta and 13 Jbeta primers characterized the PCR. Libraries were prepared by immunoSEQ multiplex PCR; TCRdb keeps only in-frame clonotypes and omits some of them. The sample has around 140,000 clones, about 70% seen once. The J gene is TRBJ1-2, the V gene TRBV23-1, with 8 nucleotides matching TRBD1. TRBV23-1 is given ORF status, its function remaining uncertain. The sequence was obtained from a woman between 40 and 50 years old in good health and CMV-seronegative. What was sequenced was PBMCs. The CDR3 is CASSRTGHNYGYTF. The CDR3 nucleotides read TGCGCCAGCAGCCGGACAGGGCATAACTATGGCTACACCTTC.